The 16 T cell receptor beta chains listed next were all sequenced from one sample in a study of Ad26.COV2.S vaccination and SARS-CoV-2 variants. The assay was immunoSEQ multiplex PCR, and TCRdb's table has in-frame clones only and misses some. Among 100,000 or so clones listed, 80% were seen once. The sample in question was peripheral blood, obtained after recovery from COVID-19. The receptors shown here come from a human donor who had recovered from COVID-19.

This rearrangement joins TRBV29-1 to TRBJ2-1, with D tentatively TRBD2 (7 bases). V was pared by 3 bases and J by 8 bases, with 20 bases between. Germline CDR1 is SQVTM and CDR2 is ANQGSEA. This CDR3 contains 15 residues. The CDR3, as DNA: TGCAGCGTTGATGAGTCCAGGGGAGGGAACGATGAGCAGTTCTTC. This codes for CSVDESRGGNDEQFF.

The chain has TRBV7-2 and TRBJ2-7, with TRBD2 as a possible D gene (5 bases). Trimming left V 1 base short and J 0 bases short, with 16 bases between. The CDR3 sequence is 17 residues long. Germline CDR1 is SGHTA and CDR2 is FQGNSA. The CDR3 reads CASSLVGGTRGSYEQYF. DNA for the CDR3: TGTGCCAGCAGCTTAGTAGGCGGAACCCGGGGCTCCTACGAGCAGTACTTC.

V is TRBV3-1 (or the pseudogene TRBV3-2) and J is TRBJ1-1, with D perhaps TRBD1 (5 bases). The CDR3 extends over 13 amino acids. V was cut by 4 bases and J by 1 base, with 7 bases left in between. CDR1 is LGHDT, CDR2 YNNKEL, per germline (reference sequence). CDR3 amino acids: CASSPRENTEAFF. The CDR3 nucleotides are TGTGCCAGCAGCCCCAGGGAGAACACTGAAGCTTTCTTT.

The chain recombines TRBV7-3 with TRBJ1-1; D call uncertain. CDR1 is SGHTA, CDR2 FQGTGA, per germline. The CDR3 length is 13 residues. The V and J ends lost 6 bases and 4 bases respectively, with 12 bases between them. CDR3 in amino acids: CASSQRVGTEAFF. In nucleotides, the CDR3 is TGTGCCAGCAGTCAGAGGGTAGGCACTGAAGCTTTCTTT.

This chain joins TRBV7-2 and TRBJ2-2; D remains unclear. The CDR3 extends over 15 amino acids. Trimming removed 3 bases at V and 1 base at J, with 9 bases between. Per germline, CDR1 SGHTA and CDR2 FQGNSA. Written as DNA, the CDR3 is TGTGCCAGCAGCTTGCTCCCAGGGAACACCGGGGAGCTGTTTTTT. Translating it yields CASSLLPGNTGELFF.

There are a few counts of this clone. The V and J genes are TRBV9 and TRBJ2-2, with D unresolved. CDR3 size: 14 residues. Trimming stripped 0 bases from V and 4 bases from J, with 7 bases between. The germline gives CDR1 SGDLS, CDR2 YYNGEE. The DNA for the CDR3 is TGTGCCAGCAGCGTAGCAAGGGCCACCGGGGAGCTGTTTTTT. It is translated as CASSVARATGELFF.

This clone appeared a few times. The chain has TRBV5-6 and TRBJ2-1; 8 nucleotides agree with TRBD1. Germline trimming cut 7 bases from V and 4 bases from J; bases unmatched to any gene: 16. Germline CDR1 SGHDT, CDR2 YYEEEE. The length of the CDR3 is 17 residues. For the CDR3, the DNA is TGTGCCAGCTCTCAGGACAGGGTTGGTACGGAATACAATGAGCAGTTCTTC. Residues: CASSQDRVGTEYNEQFF.

The chain carries TRBV6-5 and TRBJ2-6; D gene ambiguous. The V and J ends lost 8 bases and 0 bases respectively, with 11 bases between them. The CDR3 length is 15 residues. Germline CDR1 is MNHEY and CDR2 is SVGAGI. The CDR3 DNA reads TGTGCCAGCCGTTTCCTCTACTCTGGGGCCAACGTCCTGACTTTC. It codes for CASRFLYSGANVLTF.

This clone has a single count. J is TRBJ2-7 and V is TRBV12-3 or TRBV12-4; the D is unclear. Trimming removed 4 bases from V and 6 bases from J, with 10 bases in between. There are 12 residues in the CDR3. The CDR3 sequence: CASSSLALEQYF. CDR3 sequence (DNA): TGTGCCAGCAGTTCACTCGCTCTCGAGCAGTACTTC.

The rearrangement joins TRBV4-2 to TRBJ2-3; TRBD2 matches at 14 bases. CDR3 length equals 18 residues. V trimming: 5 bases; J trimming: 2 bases; junction bases outside the gene matches: 9. Germline-derived CDR1 and CDR2 are LGHNA and YNFKEQ. CDR3 coding DNA: TGTGCCAGCAGCGCCAGACTAGCGGGGGGGCGGCACACAGATACGCAGTATTTT. Residues: CASSARLAGGRHTDTQYF.

The genes are TRBV29-1 and TRBJ1-4; D is undetermined. The CDR3 is made up of 11 amino acids. V lost 1 base and J lost 8, with 5 bases in between. Germline V CDR1 and CDR2: SQVTM, ANQGSEA. The CDR3 coding sequence is TGCAGCGTTGAAGGGGCCGAAAAACTGTTTTTT. Translating it yields CSVEGAEKLFF.

This rearrangement joins TRBV28 to TRBJ1-1; D is possibly TRBD1 (5 bases). Germline V gene lookup returns CDR1 MDHEN and CDR2 SYDVKM. This CDR3 region has 14 residues. Trimming took off 5 bases at V and 4 bases at J, with 14 bases between the two ends. This chain's CDR3 is CASSHHGAGTEAFF. CDR3 in DNA: TGTGCCAGCAGTCACCACGGGGCGGGCACTGAAGCTTTCTTT.

The V gene is TRBV6-5, the J gene TRBJ2-5; TRBD2 is a possible D gene (6 bases). The V and J ends lost 4 bases and 5 bases respectively, with 17 bases between them. CDR3 length equals 15 residues. In germline, CDR1 is MNHEY, CDR2 SVGAGI. The CDR3 DNA sequence: TGTGCCAGCAGTTCCCCGGGTCGACGGGGGGAGACCCAGTACTTC. Encoded protein: CASSSPGRRGETQYF.

This clone was picked up a small number of times. J is TRBJ2-1 and V is TRBV5-1; D is unclear. Germline-derived CDR1 and CDR2 are SGHRS and YFSETQ. Trimming removed 4 bases at V and 0 bases at J, with 11 bases between. The CDR3 extends over 15 amino acids. The DNA of the CDR3 is TGCGCCAGCAGCGGAGCAGGCCGCTCCTACAATGAGCAGTTCTTC. This sequence encodes CASSGAGRSYNEQFF.

This clone showed up many times. The chain recombines TRBV2 with TRBJ2-3; D unclear. This CDR3 is 12 amino acids long. V shed 5 bases and J shed 6 bases, with 9 bases lying between them. Germline lookup yields CDR1 SNHLY and CDR2 FYNNEI. This CDR3 is CASSSPWDTQYF. In nucleotides, the CDR3 is TGTGCCAGCAGTTCACCCTGGGATACGCAGTATTTT.

The chain carries TRBV7-2 and TRBJ2-5; 7 bases fit TRBD1. Per germline, CDR1 SGHTA and CDR2 FQGNSA. This CDR3 comprises 13 residues. J gave up 7 bases and V 4 bases, and 6 bases lay outside the gene matches. CDR3 amino acids: CASSSGAGGTQYF. CDR3 coding DNA: TGTGCCAGCAGCTCCGGGGCAGGGGGGACCCAGTACTTC.